This entry lists 27 T cell receptor beta chains sequenced from one sample in a study of blood T cell repertoires in COVID-19. Sequencing was performed with immunoSEQ multiplex PCR; in TCRdb, only in-frame clones are kept and a portion is missing. Of around 100,000 clones in the sample, 80% to 85% were seen once. The sample comprised peripheral blood. Receptors were obtained from a man between 65 and 85 years old with acute or convalescent COVID-19.

V is TRBV18 and J is TRBJ2-3, with TRBD2 matching 14 bases. Germline CDR1 and CDR2: KGHSH and LQKENI. The J segment lost 2 bases and the V segment lost 3 bases, leaving 4 bases of the junction unmatched. The CDR3 is 17 amino acids. In nucleotides, the CDR3 is TGTGCCAGCTCACCCGGACTAGCGGGGGGAATCACAGATACGCAGTATTTT. Translation: CASSPGLAGGITDTQYF. Full variable domain (outside the CDR3, taken from reference TRBV18 and TRBJ2-3): NAGVMQNPRHLVRRRGQEARLRCSPMKGHSHVYWYRQLPEEGLKFMVYLQKENIIDESGMPKERFSAEFPKEGPSILRIQQVVRGDSAAYFCASSPGLAGGITDTQYFGPGTRLTVL.

The V and J genes are TRBV25-1 and TRBJ2-1; a weak D match, TRBD2 (6 bases). The CDR3 has 12 residues. Trimming shortened V by 4 bases and J by 8 bases, and 9 bases separated the two germline ends. The germline CDR1 and CDR2 sequences are MGHDK and SYGVNS. The CDR3 bases are TGTGCCAGCAGTGGCCAGCGGGATGAGCAGTTCTTC. This codes for CASSGQRDEQFF.

This clone was seen only a few times. V is TRBV28 and J is TRBJ1-5, with TRBD1 identical over 11 bases. V lost 5 bases, J lost 2 bases, and 8 bases stayed unmatched. CDR1 is MDHEN and CDR2 is SYDVKM in the germline V gene. This CDR3 is 17 amino acids long. Here the CDR3 DNA reads TGTGCCAGCAGTGAGGACAGGGGGCTTAGAGGCAATCAGCCCCAGCATTTT. It specifies CASSEDRGLRGNQPQHF.

This clone was seen a few times. V usage is TRBV5-1 and J usage is TRBJ2-3; no definite D call. Looked up from germline, CDR1 is SGHRS and CDR2 is YFSETQ. The CDR3 has 14 residues. Trimming left V 1 base short and J 5 bases short, with 11 bases between. The CDR3 spells CASSLFSERDTQYF. Written as DNA, the CDR3 is TGCGCCAGCAGCTTGTTTTCAGAGCGAGATACGCAGTATTTT.

The chain joins TRBV5-1 to TRBJ2-1; 8 positions agree with TRBD1. Germline-derived CDR1 and CDR2 are SGHRS and YFSETQ. Losses at the gene ends were 5 bases for V and 2 bases for J; bases not matched to a gene: 12. CDR3 size: 17 residues. CDR3 sequence: CASRNNPTTGAYNEQFF. CDR3 coding DNA: TGCGCCAGCAGAAACAACCCAACGACAGGGGCCTACAATGAGCAGTTCTTC.

V and J are TRBV19 and TRBJ2-3, with 7 bases aligning to TRBD1. Trimming at V came to 5 bases and at J to 2 bases, leaving 4 bases not matched to a gene. The CDR3 runs to 14 residues. Per germline, CDR1 LNHDA and CDR2 SQIVND (reference sequence). DNA for the CDR3: TGTGCCAGTAGTCCCGACAGGGCCACAGATACGCAGTATTTT. This encodes CASSPDRATDTQYF.

The V call is TRBV3-1 (or the pseudogene TRBV3-2), the J call TRBJ1-2; 7 bases are shared with TRBD1. V lost 1 base, J lost 8 bases, and 19 bases stayed unmatched. Germline V gene lookup returns CDR1 LGHDT and CDR2 YNNKEL (reference sequence). This CDR3 region has 18 residues. The CDR3 nucleotides are TGTGCCAGCAGCCAAGGGACAGGCGGACGCTCTAACTATGACGGCTACACCTTC. Residues: CASSQGTGGRSNYDGYTF.

The chain has TRBV19 and TRBJ2-5, with 10 bases that match TRBD1. V shed 5 bases, J shed 2 bases, and the junction held 5 bases outside the gene matches. From germline, CDR1 is LNHDA and CDR2 SQIVND (reference sequence). The CDR3 contains 15 residues. CDR3 coding DNA: TGTGCCAGTAGTGGGGGACAGGGGCTACAAGAGACCCAGTACTTC. It yields the protein CASSGGQGLQETQYF.

The V and J genes are TRBV5-5 and TRBJ2-1, with a weak D call TRBD2 (6 bases). The CDR3 is 16 amino acids. Trimming removed 0 bases from V and 5 bases from J, with 15 bases in between. The V gene's germline CDR1 is SGHKS and CDR2 YYEKEE (reference sequence). Here the CDR3 reads CASSLDSGRTHNEQFF. CDR3 coding DNA: TGTGCCAGCAGCTTGGACAGCGGGCGAACCCACAATGAGCAGTTCTTC.

The rearrangement links TRBV29-1 to TRBJ1-2, with D possibly being TRBD1 (5 bases). Germline assignment: CDR1 SQVTM and CDR2 ANQGSEA. This CDR3 contains 11 residues. The germline V and J ends were trimmed by 3 bases and 7 bases, with 9 bases remaining between them. CDR3 bases: TGCAGCGTTGACAGGGATCGTGGCTACACCTTC. As protein: CSVDRDRGYTF. Full variable domain (remainder filled in from reference TRBV29-1 and TRBJ1-2): SAVISQKPSRDICQRGTSLTIQCQVDSQVTMMFWYRQQPGQSLTLIATANQGSEATYESGFVIDKFPISRPNLTFSTLTVSNMSPEDSSIYLCSVDRDRGYTFGSGTRLTVV.

The chain employs TRBV27 and TRBJ2-3, with 8 bases lining up with TRBD2. V was pared by 5 bases and J by 4 bases, with 11 bases of the junction left unmatched. In germline, CDR1 is MNHEY, CDR2 SMNVEV (reference sequence). The CDR3 runs 16 residues. Written as DNA, the CDR3 is TGTGCCAGCAGTCCCCCGGCTAGCGGGCACCCAGATACGCAGTATTTT. It yields the protein CASSPPASGHPDTQYF.

In DNA, the CDR3 is TGCAGCGCTGACGACAGCAGCTCCTACGAGCAGTACTTC. Translated, it gives CSADDSSSYEQYF. This chain joins TRBV29-1 and TRBJ2-7; tentatively, D is TRBD1 (5 bases). Deletions cut 7 bases from V and 0 bases from J, with 13 bases between. CDR3 size: 13 residues. The germline CDR1 and CDR2 sequences are SQVTM and ANQGSEA.

This clone was seen more than once but under ten times. The rearrangement joins TRBV19 to TRBJ2-7, with 10 bases identical to TRBD2. J lost 3 bases, V lost 9 bases, and 14 bases had no gene match. From germline, CDR1 is LNHDA and CDR2 SQIVND (reference sequence). The CDR3 sequence is 16 residues long. CDR3 bases: TGTGCCAGCTCCATCCCCACTAGCGGGAAAATCTACGAGCAGTACTTC. Protein: CASSIPTSGKIYEQYF.

This clone has more than one count but fewer than ten. The J gene is TRBJ2-5, the V gene TRBV14, with 8 bases aligning to TRBD1. CDR1 SGHDN and CDR2 FVKESK come from the germline V gene. Unmatched junction bases numbered 6, after V lost 1 base and J lost 5 bases. The CDR3 covers 15 residues. The CDR3 here is CASSQALTGVETQYF. Written as DNA, the CDR3 is TGTGCCAGCAGCCAAGCATTGACAGGGGTGGAGACCCAGTACTTC.

The genes are TRBV29-1 and TRBJ1-5; possibly TRBD1 for D (5 bases). With 4 bases removed from V and 6 bases from J, the gap between germline ends came to 13 bases. The CDR3 runs to 13 residues. Germline V gives CDR1 SQVTM, CDR2 ANQGSEA. CDR3 residues: CSVVGGFGQPQHF. CDR3 DNA sequence: TGCAGCGTTGTGGGGGGTTTTGGTCAGCCCCAGCATTTT.

The chain recombines TRBV27 with TRBJ1-2; 9 bases match TRBD1. Germline-derived CDR1 and CDR2 are MNHEY and SMNVEV (reference sequence). V lost 9 bases to trimming and J lost 0 bases; unmatched junction nucleotides: 11. This CDR3 has 16 residues. The DNA of the CDR3 is TGTGCCAGTAGGGAACAGGGGGCCCCCCCTAACTATGGCTACACCTTC. Translation: CASREQGAPPNYGYTF.

The chain links TRBV30 to TRBJ2-3, with D tentatively TRBD2 (5 bases). Germline V gene data show CDR1 as GTSNPN and CDR2 as SVGIG (reference sequence). V lost 3 bases, J lost 7 bases, and 17 bases lay in between. CDR3 size: 14 residues. The CDR3 reads CAWSPPPGGNTQYF. The CDR3 DNA reads as TGTGCCTGGAGCCCTCCCCCCGGAGGCAATACGCAGTATTTT.

This chain joins TRBV19 and TRBJ2-2; 10 nucleotides align to TRBD2. CDR3 size: 16 residues. Trimming removed 5 bases from V and 2 bases from J; junction bases left unmatched: 5. Germline V gene sequence: CDR1 LNHDA, CDR2 SQIVND (reference sequence). In DNA, the CDR3 is TGTGCCAGTAGTTGGCCTAGCGGGAGAAACACCGGGGAGCTGTTTTTT. Its protein product is CASSWPSGRNTGELFF.

The V and J genes are TRBV6-2 or TRBV6-3 and TRBJ2-1; 13 nucleotides match TRBD2. Germline values: CDR1 MNHEY, CDR2 SVGEGT. Germline trimming cut 5 bases from V and 9 bases from J; bases unmatched to any gene: 7. The CDR3 runs 15 residues. The CDR3 is CASSKTSGGAGEQFF. The CDR3 bases are TGTGCCAGCAGTAAAACTAGCGGGGGGGCCGGTGAGCAGTTCTTC.

The J gene is TRBJ2-5, the V gene TRBV7-2, with D hard to call. CDR3 length equals 13 residues. Germline V gene lookup returns CDR1 SGHTA and CDR2 FQGNSA. Trimming took off 5 bases at V and 5 bases at J, with 12 bases between the two ends. CDR3 residues: CASSETLDETQYF. The CDR3 DNA sequence: TGTGCCAGCAGCGAGACACTTGACGAGACCCAGTACTTC.

The V gene is TRBV4-1, the J gene TRBJ2-6; tentative D call: TRBD1 (5 bases). Germline V gene sequence: CDR1 MGHRA, CDR2 YSYEKL. CDR3 length: 19 residues. Trimming cost V 0 bases and J 0 bases, with 15 bases left between them. The CDR3 loop reads CASSQDLGRAFSGANVLTF. DNA of the CDR3: TGCGCCAGCAGCCAAGATCTAGGCAGGGCCTTCTCTGGGGCCAACGTCCTGACTTTC.

The DNA of the CDR3 is TGCAGCGCCCGAGAGCCTTCTAACTATGGCTACACCTTC. Amino acid sequence: CSAREPSNYGYTF. This sequence joins TRBV29-1 and TRBJ1-2, with D uncertain. The V gene lost 7 bases and the J gene lost 0 bases, with 12 bases spanning the gap. In germline, CDR1 is SQVTM, CDR2 ANQGSEA. The CDR3 runs 13 residues.

The genes are TRBV5-1 and TRBJ2-3; possibly TRBD2 for D (7 bases). The CDR3 loop spans 15 amino acids. V was pared by 1 base and J by 0 bases, with 9 bases between. From germline, CDR1 is SGHRS and CDR2 YFSETQ. CDR3 region: CASSLRGASTDTQYF. The CDR3 DNA follows: TGCGCCAGCAGCTTGCGGGGGGCGAGCACAGATACGCAGTATTTT.

The chain uses TRBV4-1 and TRBJ1-2; tentatively, D is TRBD1 (5 bases). The V gene lost 0 bases and the J gene lost 1 base, with 15 bases spanning the gap. The V gene's germline CDR1 is MGHRA and CDR2 YSYEKL. This CDR3 has 17 amino acids. CDR3 protein: CASSQDPNRLINYGYTF. DNA for the CDR3: TGCGCCAGCAGCCAAGATCCCAACAGGCTAATTAACTATGGCTACACCTTC.

J is TRBJ2-1 and V is TRBV28; D might be TRBD1 (6 bases). V lost 7 bases, J lost 11 bases, and 18 bases lay in between. Germline loops: CDR1 MDHEN, CDR2 SYDVKM. The CDR3 is 13 amino acids. CDR3 sequence (DNA): TGTGCCAGCAACGGACCACCTGGGGGCAAGCAGTTCTTC. Its translation is CASNGPPGGKQFF.

V is TRBV9 and J is TRBJ2-7; 8 positions match TRBD1. Germline V gene sequence: CDR1 SGDLS, CDR2 YYNGEE. The CDR3 totals 16 residues. Trimming removed 0 bases from V and 2 bases from J; junction bases left unmatched: 7. CDR3 in amino acids: CASSVGPGQETYEQYF. DNA of the CDR3: TGTGCCAGCAGCGTAGGCCCGGGACAGGAGACCTACGAGCAGTACTTC.

This rearrangement joins TRBV14 to TRBJ2-7; D unresolved. CDR1 is SGHDN and CDR2 is FVKESK in the germline V gene. V was cut by 1 base and J by 3 bases, with 16 bases left in between. This CDR3 has 16 residues. Here the CDR3 reads CASSQGPPGSRYEQYF. CDR3 in DNA: TGTGCCAGCAGCCAAGGACCGCCAGGCTCCCGCTACGAGCAGTACTTC.